The 23 T cell receptor beta chains presented below share a single source sample, sequenced in a study of graft-versus-host responses after intestinal transplantation. Data came from immunoSEQ multiplex PCR; TCRdb stores just in-frame clones and leaves some out. The repertoire holds roughly 1,400 clones, with around nine tenths as singletons. The source material was PBMCs, sampled roughly 35 days after intestinal transplant. All receptors come from a human patient who received an intestinal transplant, so some T cells may come from the graft donor.

This chain links TRBV7-2 with TRBJ2-3, with TRBD2 matching over 8 bases. This CDR3 has 14 residues. The V and J ends lost 4 bases and 6 bases, in that order; junction bases with no gene match: 6. Per germline, CDR1 SGHTA and CDR2 FQGNSA. The CDR3 bases are TGTGCCAGCAGCTATGGACTAGCCTTTGATACGCAGTATTTT. Its protein is CASSYGLAFDTQYF.

This clone has a single count. The genes are TRBV11-3 and TRBJ1-6; a possible D gene is TRBD1 (6 bases). V lost 3 bases to trimming and J lost 0 bases, with 12 bases between them. The CDR3 covers 17 residues. The germline CDR1 and CDR2 sequences are SGHNT and YENEEA. CDR3 bases: TGTGCCAGCAGCTTCGGACAGCCTAGCTCCTATAATTCACCCCTCCACTTT. Residues: CASSFGQPSSYNSPLHF.

This clone was counted a single time. This chain connects TRBV4-1 to TRBJ2-2; TRBD2 agrees at 10 bases. Losses at the gene ends were 1 base for V and 8 bases for J; bases not matched to a gene: 10. CDR3 length equals 17 residues. Germline CDR1 is MGHRA and CDR2 is YSYEKL. The CDR3 sequence is CASSQGTSGGFQGELFF. For the CDR3, the DNA is TGCGCCAGCAGCCAAGGGACTAGCGGCGGCTTTCAAGGGGAGCTGTTTTTT.

The chain couples TRBV6-4 to TRBJ2-5; D remains ambiguous. Trimming took 3 bases from V and 2 from J, leaving 7 bases between them. The CDR3 has 13 amino acids. CDR1 and CDR2 from the germline V gene are MRHNA and SNTAGT. In DNA, the CDR3 is TGTGCCAGCAGTGAGAACGAACAAGAGACCCAGTACTTC. Its translation is CASSENEQETQYF.

The chain recombines TRBV5-5 with TRBJ1-2; D possibly corresponds to TRBD1 (5 bases). Between the trimmed V and J ends, which lost 2 bases and 4 bases, there was a span of 9 bases. CDR1 SGHKS and CDR2 YYEKEE come from the germline V gene (reference sequence). The CDR3 contains 13 residues. As DNA, the CDR3 is TGTGCCAGCAGCTTCCAGGGCTTCTATGGCTACACCTTC. Encoded protein: CASSFQGFYGYTF. The whole variable domain, remainder taken from reference TRBV5-5 and TRBJ1-2, is DAGVTQSPTHLIKTRGQQVTLRCSPISGHKSVSWYQQVLGQGPQFIFQYYEKEERGRGNFPDRFSARQFPNYSSELNVNALLLGDSALYLCASSFQGFYGYTFGSGTRLTVV.

This clone was counted between two and nine times. The chain recombines TRBV28 with TRBJ2-2; TRBD2 matches at 11 bases. Germline assignment: CDR1 MDHEN and CDR2 SYDVKM. V gave up 4 bases and J gave up 5 bases; unmatched junction bases: 6. This CDR3 contains 16 residues. The CDR3 DNA reads TGTGCCAGCAGTTCAGCACTAGCGGGGGAAACCGGGGAGCTGTTTTTT. Translation: CASSSALAGETGELFF.

In this sample, this clone turned up a few times. The chain combines TRBV6-5 with TRBJ1-5; the D is unclear. Trimming took off 0 bases at V and 3 bases at J, with 3 bases between the two ends. Germline CDR1 is MNHEY and CDR2 is SVGAGI. The CDR3 runs to 13 residues. CDR3 region: CASSYSDNQPQHF. CDR3 sequence (DNA): TGTGCCAGCAGTTACTCGGACAATCAGCCCCAGCATTTT.

V and J are TRBV7-9 and TRBJ2-2; D unclear. V was shortened by 5 bases and J by 0 bases, with 16 bases between the two germline ends. This CDR3 is 17 amino acids long. From germline, CDR1 is SEHNR and CDR2 FQNEAQ (reference sequence). The CDR3 DNA reads TGTGCCAGCAGCCCCCCCTTAATGGCAGCGAACACCGGGGAGCTGTTTTTT. Amino acids: CASSPPLMAANTGELFF. Filled out from reference TRBV7-9 and TRBJ2-2, the complete variable domain reads DTGVSQNPRHKITKRGQNVTFRCDPISEHNRLYWYRQTLGQGPEFLTYFQNEAQLEKSRLLSDRFSAERPKGSFSTLEIQRTEQGDSAMYLCASSPPLMAANTGELFFGEGSRLTVL.

The chain's CDR3 is CAPGVPIYEQYF. CDR3 coding DNA: TGTGCCCCGGGTGTCCCCATCTACGAGCAGTACTTC. The V gene is TRBV6-8, the J gene TRBJ2-7; D remains unclear. The CDR3 extends over 12 amino acids. Trimming shortened V by 11 bases and J by 3 bases, and 14 bases separated the two germline ends. Germline V gene data show CDR1 as MNHGY and CDR2 as SAAAGT.

The chain combines TRBV5-1 with TRBJ2-3, with D maybe TRBD2 (5 bases). V was pared by 2 bases and J by 4 bases, with 14 bases between. The CDR3 covers 15 residues. Per the germline V gene, CDR1 is SGHRS and CDR2 is YFSETQ. This CDR3 reads CASSLLLAPSDTQYF. The CDR3 nucleotides read TGCGCCAGCAGCTTACTTCTAGCACCCTCAGATACGCAGTATTTT. The full variable domain, completed using reference TRBV5-1 and TRBJ2-3, is KAGVTQTPRYLIKTRGQQVTLSCSPISGHRSVSWYQQTPGQGLQFLFEYFSETQRNKGNFPGRFSGRQFSNSRSEMNVSTLELGDSALYLCASSLLLAPSDTQYFGPGTRLTVL.

V is TRBV4-2 and J is TRBJ1-2; D is unresolved. The V end lost 0 bases, the J end lost 3 bases, and 8 bases lay between the germline ends. This CDR3 is built from 14 residues. Germline CDR1 reads LGHNA; CDR2 reads YNFKEQ. The CDR3 protein is CASSQEPGDYGYTF. CDR3 nucleotide sequence: TGTGCCAGCAGCCAAGAGCCGGGCGACTATGGCTACACCTTC.

The chain recombines TRBV6-9 with TRBJ2-4; D may be TRBD1 or TRBD2 (5 bases each). Germline CDR1 MNHGY, CDR2 SVAAGI. V shed 3 bases and J shed 6 bases, with 9 bases lying between them. The CDR3 runs to 13 residues. The CDR3 sequence is CASSYSRGNIQYF. The CDR3 DNA reads TGTGCCAGCAGTTACTCGAGGGGAAACATTCAGTACTTC.

The CDR3 protein is CASSHGPEDTQYF. The CDR3 coding sequence is TGTGCCAGCAGTCATGGGCCTGAGGATACGCAGTATTTT. The genes are TRBV27 and TRBJ2-3; D not resolved. The V gene's germline CDR1 is MNHEY and CDR2 SMNVEV (reference sequence). The CDR3 is 13 amino acids. V lost 5 bases, J lost 6 bases, and 12 bases lay in between.

The rearrangement links TRBV11-1 to TRBJ1-2, with D unresolved. Per germline, CDR1 SGHAT and CDR2 FQDESV (reference sequence). Trimming removed 5 bases at V and 4 bases at J, with 23 bases between. The CDR3 extends over 17 amino acids. In DNA form, the CDR3 reads TGTGCCAGCAGCCTAGATTATGAGGCTGGAAAGACCTATGGCTACACCTTC. This sequence encodes CASSLDYEAGKTYGYTF.

The V and J genes are TRBV6-9 and TRBJ1-2; 8 bases line up with TRBD1. The CDR3 sequence is 14 residues long. Germline lookup yields CDR1 MNHGY and CDR2 SVAAGI. Trimming at V came to 5 bases and at J to 2 bases, leaving 4 bases not matched to a gene. The CDR3 loop is CASSEGDRNYGYTF. As DNA, the CDR3 is TGTGCCAGCAGTGAAGGGGACAGGAACTATGGCTACACCTTC.

The chain employs TRBV30 and TRBJ2-7, with D possibly TRBD2 on 5 matching bases. The CDR3 consists of 12 residues. The germline CDR1 and CDR2 sequences are GTSNPN and SVGIG (reference sequence). Trimming shortened V by 4 bases and J by 6 bases, and 13 bases separated the two germline ends. The CDR3 loop reads CAWNPTAGEQYF. The CDR3 DNA reads as TGTGCCTGGAACCCGACGGCGGGCGAGCAGTACTTC.

This rearrangement joins TRBV15 to TRBJ2-3; TRBD2 matches 14 bases. The CDR3 has 15 residues. V gave up 5 bases and J gave up 4 bases; unmatched junction bases: 2. CDR1 and CDR2 (germline): LNHNV, YYDKDF (reference sequence). The CDR3 here is CATSGTSGSPDTQYF. The CDR3, as DNA: TGTGCCACCAGCGGGACTAGCGGGAGTCCAGATACGCAGTATTTT.

The gene calls are TRBV9 and TRBJ2-6; 9 bases fit TRBD2. J was trimmed by 1 base and V by 4 bases; bases with no gene match: 6. This CDR3 spans 17 amino acids. CDR1 SGDLS and CDR2 YYNGEE come from the germline V gene. The DNA of the CDR3 is TGTGCCAGCAGCCCCCTAGCGGGAAAGTCTGGGGCCAACGTCCTGACTTTC. As protein: CASSPLAGKSGANVLTF.

The gene calls are TRBV27 and TRBJ1-2; 7 bases align to TRBD1. The CDR3 totals 14 residues. Germline CDR1 reads MNHEY; CDR2 reads SMNVEV (reference sequence). V lost 6 bases and J lost 2; bases outside the gene matches: 6. CDR3 DNA sequence: TGTGCCAGCAGCTACCAGGGACAGAACTATGGCTACACCTTC. Protein sequence: CASSYQGQNYGYTF.

The chain has TRBV18 and TRBJ2-1; D is unclear. The ends were cut back, 0 bases at V and 4 bases at J, with 10 bases in the middle. The CDR3 is 15 residues long. CDR1 KGHSH and CDR2 LQKENI come from the germline V gene. CDR3 region: CASSPPLIPYNEQFF. CDR3 DNA: TGTGCCAGCTCACCACCTTTAATACCTTACAATGAGCAGTTCTTC.

J is TRBJ2-1 and V is TRBV11-2; D is ambiguous. Germline V CDR1 and CDR2: SGHAT, FQNNGV. CDR3 length: 12 residues. The V gene lost 1 base and the J gene lost 7 bases, with 5 bases spanning the gap. CDR3 sequence reads: CASSLGINEQFF. CDR3 nucleotide sequence: TGTGCCAGCAGCTTAGGTATTAATGAGCAGTTCTTC.

This clone occurred once. The chain uses TRBV11-2 and TRBJ1-2; D might be TRBD1 (5 bases). CDR3 size: 17 residues. The germline CDR1 and CDR2 sequences are SGHAT and FQNNGV. Trimming took 4 bases from V and 4 from J, leaving 22 bases between them. CDR3 sequence: CASSYRATGRKTYGYTF. CDR3 in DNA: TGTGCCAGCAGCTATCGGGCAACAGGCAGGAAGACCTATGGCTACACCTTC.

This clone has only one observation. CDR3 residues: CASTPKGVQEKLFF. The CDR3 bases are TGTGCCAGCACCCCCAAGGGGGTTCAGGAAAAACTGTTTTTT. The V call is TRBV2, the J call TRBJ1-4, with a weak D call TRBD1 (6 bases). Trimming pared 7 bases from V and 8 bases from J, leaving 17 bases between. Germline V gene data show CDR1 as SNHLY and CDR2 as FYNNEI. This CDR3 region has 14 residues.